These T cell receptor beta chains were read from a single sample in a study of beta chain features in type 1 diabetes. The table came from immunoSEQ multiplex PCR; TCRdb's copy has only in-frame clones and leaves some out. The profile covers 860,000 or so clones, with about a sixth appearing a single time and about 0.02% taken by the ten largest. The sample was naive CD4+ T cells from blood. All receptors come from a woman younger than 35 in good health. Each CDR3 is given with its conserved first and last residue. A D gene is named only where the DNA matches it firmly. Some rows mark clone size as missing; the rest say once, few, many or name a class of expanded clone.

>TRBV10-3|few|NA|TRBJ2-2
CAISEWDPGSGELFF
TGTGCCATCAGTGAGTGGGACCCGGGGTCCGGGGAGCTGTTTTTT
>TRBV10-3|few|NA|TRBJ2-6
CAIRDSFAGANVLTF
TGTGCCATCAGGGATTCGTTTGCTGGGGCCAACGTCCTGACTTTC
>TRBV7-3|NA|NA|TRBJ2-5
CASSLGLQETQYF
TGTGCCAGCAGCCTAGGGCTCCAAGAGACCCAGTACTTC
>TRBV5-1|few|NA|TRBJ2-7
CASSFESGFSYEQYF
TGCGCCAGCAGCTTCGAAAGCGGTTTCTCCTACGAGCAGTACTTC
>TRBV29-1|few|NA|TRBJ1-5
CSVGDYGPQHF
TGCAGCGTTGGAGATTATGGGCCCCAGCATTTT
>TRBV7-2|NA|TRBD2|TRBJ2-7
CASSRTSGIYEQYF
TGTGCCAGCAGTCGGACTAGCGGGATTTACGAGCAGTACTTC
>TRBV10-1|NA|NA|TRBJ2-5
CASSDLGDSETQYF
TGCGCCAGCAGTGACCTCGGGGACTCGGAGACCCAGTACTTC
>TRBV7-2|few|NA|TRBJ2-1
CASSLEGFDEQFF
TGTGCCAGCAGCTTAGAAGGATTCGATGAGCAGTTCTTC
>TRBV10-3|NA|NA|TRBJ2-1
CAISEPLGRVSNPDNEQFF
TGTGCCATCAGTGAGCCTCTTGGGCGAGTTTCTAACCCCGACAATGAGCAGTTCTTC
>TRBV9|NA|NA|TRBJ2-1
CAGSSGYTGYNEQFF
TGTGCCGGCAGCTCCGGGTACACGGGGTACAATGAGCAGTTCTTC
>TRBV6-1|NA|TRBD2|TRBJ2-3
CASSELERETQYF
TGTGCCAGCAGTGAATTGGAGCGGGAGACGCAGTATTTT
>TRBV11-2|NA|NA|TRBJ2-7
CASSLRERDEQYF
TGTGCCAGCAGCCTACGGGAGAGGGACGAGCAGTACTTC
>TRBV4-3|few|TRBD2|TRBJ2-1
CASSQASGRALNEQFF
TGCGCCAGCAGCCAGGCCAGCGGGAGGGCCCTCAATGAGCAGTTCTTC
>TRBV5-4|NA|NA|TRBJ2-5
CASSITGSQETQYF
TGTGCCAGCAGCATTACCGGGAGTCAAGAGACCCAGTACTTC
>TRBV7-2|NA|TRBD1|TRBJ1-2
CASSFDRDDGYTF
TGTGCCAGCAGCTTCGACAGGGACGATGGCTACACCTTC
>TRBV10-1|few|NA|TRBJ2-3
CASSKSTDTQYF
TGCGCCAGCAGTAAGAGCACAGATACGCAGTATTTT
>TRBV5-6|few|NA|TRBJ2-7
CASSLRAHEQYF
TGTGCCAGCAGCTTGCGAGCCCACGAGCAGTACTTC
>TRBV21-1|NA|NA|TRBJ1-5
CASSKDGGGLNSNQPQHF
TGTGCCAGCAGCAAAGATGGAGGGGGACTTAATAGCAATCAGCCCCAGCATTTT
>TRBV7-3|few|NA|TRBJ2-7
CASSPYPQTNSYEQYF
TGTGCCAGCAGTCCATACCCCCAGACTAACTCCTACGAGCAGTACTTC
>TRBV7-2|NA|NA|TRBJ1-4
CASSRIQGEKLFF
TGTGCCAGCAGCCGTATACAGGGCGAAAAACTGTTTTTT
>TRBV6-1|NA|NA|TRBJ2-7
CAGSLSLVFYEQYF
TGTGCCGGGTCCCTTTCCCTAGTCTTCTACGAGCAGTACTTC
>TRBV7-2|few|TRBD2|TRBJ2-7
CASTPSLLAAYEQYF
TGTGCCAGCACCCCCTCCTTACTAGCGGCCTACGAGCAGTACTTC
>TRBV28|NA|NA|TRBJ1-5
CASKGHFNQPQHF
TGTGCCAGCAAGGGTCACTTCAATCAGCCCCAGCATTTT
>TRBV6-5|few|NA|TRBJ2-3
CASSYQTGLQAKQYF
TGTGCCAGCAGTTACCAGACAGGCCTACAGGCCAAGCAGTATTTT
>TRBV29-1|NA|NA|TRBJ2-1
CSVGKPGITYNEQFF
TGCAGCGTCGGGAAACCAGGGATAACCTACAATGAGCAGTTCTTC
>TRBV7-2|NA|NA|TRBJ2-3
CASSLAAGRDTQYF
TGTGCCAGCAGCTTAGCTGCAGGACGGGATACGCAGTATTTT
>TRBV5-1|once|TRBD1|TRBJ2-7
CASSEIGQGSYEQYF
TGCGCCAGCAGCGAGATCGGACAGGGCTCCTACGAGCAGTACTTC
>TRBV7-2|NA|NA|TRBJ2-2
CASSQLLVTGELFF
TGTGCCAGCTCACAATTACTAGTCACCGGGGAGCTGTTTTTT
>TRBV4-2|NA|NA|TRBJ1-5
CASSPARQGNQPQHF
TGTGCCAGCAGCCCTGCGAGGCAGGGGAATCAGCCCCAGCATTTT
>TRBV5-1|NA|TRBD2|TRBJ2-1
CASSLGLAGGSNEQFF
TGCGCCAGCAGCCTAGGACTAGCGGGAGGATCAAATGAGCAGTTCTTC
>TRBV28|few|TRBD2|TRBJ2-7
CASSQPTSGREYEQYF
TGTGCCAGCAGCCAACCCACTAGCGGGAGAGAGTACGAGCAGTACTTC
>TRBV6-6|NA|TRBD2|TRBJ2-1
CASRRGTSYNEQFF
TGTGCCAGCAGGAGGGGGACTAGTTACAATGAGCAGTTCTTC
>TRBV28|NA|NA|TRBJ2-7
CASSPPQGWYEQYF
TGTGCCAGCAGTCCCCCGCAGGGGTGGTACGAGCAGTACTTC
>TRBV2|NA|NA|TRBJ2-2
CASRIQGDTGELFF
TGTGCCAGCAGGATACAGGGTGACACCGGGGAGCTGTTTTTT
>TRBV11-3|NA|TRBD2|TRBJ2-7
CASSLGTSGIQYF
TGTGCCAGCAGCTTAGGGACTAGCGGTATTCAGTACTTC
>TRBV4-2|NA|NA|TRBJ2-7
CASSQFAAYEQYF
TGTGCCAGCAGCCAATTCGCCGCCTACGAGCAGTACTTC
>TRBV11-3|NA|NA|TRBJ2-1
CASSNGREYNEQFF
TGTGCCAGCAGCAACGGACGGGAATACAATGAGCAGTTCTTC
>TRBV10-3|few|TRBD2|TRBJ2-7
CATQTSGPFSYEQYF
TGTGCCACACAGACTAGCGGGCCGTTCTCCTACGAGCAGTACTTC
>TRBV2|NA|NA|TRBJ1-1
CASSDRRAEAFF
TGTGCCAGCAGTGACAGGAGGGCTGAAGCTTTCTTT
>TRBV25-1|NA|NA|TRBJ1-5
CASSEDQPQHF
TGTGCCAGCAGTGAAGATCAGCCCCAGCATTTT
>TRBV7-9|few|TRBD1|TRBJ2-3
CASSLVGTGAGDTQYF
TGTGCCAGCAGCTTAGTCGGGACAGGGGCCGGTGATACGCAGTATTTT
>TRBV15|few|NA|TRBJ1-1
CATSEVFGGTEAFF
TGTGCCACCAGCGAAGTATTCGGTGGGACTGAAGCTTTCTTT